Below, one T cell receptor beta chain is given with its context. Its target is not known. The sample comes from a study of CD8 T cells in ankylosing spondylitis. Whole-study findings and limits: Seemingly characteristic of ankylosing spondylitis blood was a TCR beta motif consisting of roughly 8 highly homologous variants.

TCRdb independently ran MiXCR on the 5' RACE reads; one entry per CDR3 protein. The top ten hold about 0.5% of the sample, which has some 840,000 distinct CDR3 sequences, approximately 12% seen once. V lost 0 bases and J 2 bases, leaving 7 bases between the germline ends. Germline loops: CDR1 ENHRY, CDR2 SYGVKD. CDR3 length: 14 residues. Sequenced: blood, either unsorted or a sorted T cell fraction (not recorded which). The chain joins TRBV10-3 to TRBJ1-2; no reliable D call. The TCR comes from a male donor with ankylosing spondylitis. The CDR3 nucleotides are TGTGCCATCAGTGAGTCGACAACGAACTATGGCTACACCTTC. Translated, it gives CAISESTTNYGYTF.